Sequencing of this T cell receptor beta chain was carried out in a study of T cell repertoires in cytomegalovirus infection. Study-wide context: Recently identified HLA-C-restricted CMV epitopes and well-studied HLA-B-restricted CMV epitopes were used by the study. Based on public TCR beta signatures, there were indications of CMV infection and of a matching HLA type. Findings and limits, study-wide: The response measured ex vivo was dominated by TCR beta clonotypes (HLA-C-restricted and CMV-specific). The cumulative frequency of public TCR beta families distinguished individuals who carried CMV together with the relevant HLA.

Each CDR3 protein gets one entry after TCRdb re-called the reads with MiXCR. The sample yields roughly 860,000 distinct CDR3 sequences, about 33% seen once. Remarks on this clonotype: As yet, its antigen is unknown.

With 1 base clipped from V and 8 bases from J, the junction kept 4 bases outside the gene matches. Germline V CDR1 and CDR2: SEHNR, FQNEAQ (reference sequence). The CDR3 covers 13 residues. Source: cultured CD8+ T cells from PBMCs, taken from culture after CMV antigen stimulation. The chain uses TRBV7-9 and TRBJ1-2, with 7 bases identical to TRBD1. The TCR was taken from a human donor in good health (CMV status not recorded). Some clones in this sample may be carry-over from other donors' samples. For the CDR3, the DNA is TGTGCCAGCAGCTTAGGGACAGGTCTCGGCTACACCTTC. Its translation: CASSLGTGLGYTF.